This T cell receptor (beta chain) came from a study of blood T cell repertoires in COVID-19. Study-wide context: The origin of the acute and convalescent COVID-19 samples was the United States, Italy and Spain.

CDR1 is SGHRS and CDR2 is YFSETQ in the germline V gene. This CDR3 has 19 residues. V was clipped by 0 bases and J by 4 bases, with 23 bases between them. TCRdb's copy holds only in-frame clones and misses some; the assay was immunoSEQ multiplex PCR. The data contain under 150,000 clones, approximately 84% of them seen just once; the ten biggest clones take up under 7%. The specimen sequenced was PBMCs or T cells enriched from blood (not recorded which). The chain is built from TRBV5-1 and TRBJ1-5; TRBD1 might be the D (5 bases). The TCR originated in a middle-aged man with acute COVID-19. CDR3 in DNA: TGCGCCAGCAGCTTGGTTGACAGACCTTTCTTCCCTAGTAATCAGCCCCAGCATTTT. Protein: CASSLVDRPFFPSNQPQHF.